These 13 T cell receptor beta chains originate from one sample sequenced in a study of shared clonotypes between healthy human individuals. Only CD45RO-negative cells positively selected for CCR7 counted as naive CD8 cells, so terminally differentiated effector memory CD45RA+ cells were excluded. Sequencing was performed with immunoSEQ multiplex PCR; in TCRdb, only in-frame clones are kept and a portion is missing. Seen here are about 2.1 million clones, around 93% observed once, and the top ten hold about 1.6%. The specimen was naive CD8+ T cells from PBMCs. Receptors were obtained from a man aged 18 to 29 in good health. Some clones in this sample may be carry-over from other donors' samples.

This chain joins TRBV27 and TRBJ2-1; 15 bases agree with TRBD2. The CDR3 is 18 residues long. V lost 0 bases and J lost 7; bases outside the gene matches: 7. Germline-derived CDR1 and CDR2 are MNHEY and SMNVEV (reference sequence). The CDR3 is CASSLSLGLAGGDNEQFF. In DNA form, the CDR3 reads TGTGCCAGCAGTTTATCCCTCGGACTAGCGGGAGGGGATAATGAGCAGTTCTTC.

The CDR3 sequence is CASSPGQVGIYEQYF. The CDR3 DNA sequence: TGTGCCAGTAGTCCCGGACAGGTGGGGATTTACGAGCAGTACTTC. The chain is built from TRBV19 and TRBJ2-7; 7 nucleotides agree with TRBD1. Germline lookup yields CDR1 LNHDA and CDR2 SQIVND (reference sequence). After removal of 5 bases from V and 4 bases from J, the junction contained 11 bases not matched to a gene. The CDR3 runs 15 residues.

The V call is TRBV4-1, the J call TRBJ2-6; no clear D gene. The CDR3 length is 18 residues. V lost 0 bases, J lost 1 base, and 13 bases lay in between. The germline gives CDR1 MGHRA, CDR2 YSYEKL. CDR3 DNA: TGCGCCAGCAGCCAAGATGGCATCGGACCTTCTGGGGCCAACGTCCTGACTTTC. Amino acid sequence: CASSQDGIGPSGANVLTF.

The chain carries TRBV6-1 and TRBJ2-7, with 10 bases aligning to TRBD2. This CDR3 has 16 residues. V lost 4 bases to trimming and J lost 4 bases; unmatched junction nucleotides: 10. Germline V gene data show CDR1 as MNHNS and CDR2 as SASEGT. For the CDR3, the DNA is TGTGCCAGCAGTGTTAATCTAGCGGGAGTCAGGTACGAGCAGTACTTC. It yields the protein CASSVNLAGVRYEQYF.

CDR3 bases: TGTGCCAGCAGCCGTAGCGCCTCCTACAATGAGCAGTTCTTC. Protein sequence: CASSRSASYNEQFF. The chain has TRBV27 and TRBJ2-1; a weak D match, TRBD2 (5 bases). V lost 6 bases and J lost 0, with 9 bases in between. The CDR3 extends over 14 amino acids. Germline-derived CDR1 and CDR2 are MNHEY and SMNVEV (reference sequence).

V is TRBV28 and J is TRBJ2-3, with unresolved D. This CDR3 has 14 amino acids. V lost 3 bases to trimming and J lost 2 bases, with 9 bases between them. Germline lookup yields CDR1 MDHEN and CDR2 SYDVKM. The CDR3: CASSFPGDTDTQYF. In DNA form, the CDR3 reads TGTGCCAGCAGTTTTCCTGGGGACACAGATACGCAGTATTTT.

Of note for this clone: Other DNA sequences from this sample encode an identical CDR3 as well. CDR3 nucleotide sequence: TGTGCCAGCAGCTCCACGGGACGGCACTACGAGCAGTACTTC. Its protein is CASSSTGRHYEQYF. The gene calls are TRBV7-9 and TRBJ2-7; either TRBD1 or TRBD2 may fit D (5 bases each). Germline V gene data show CDR1 as SEHNR and CDR2 as FQNEAQ (reference sequence). V was pared by 4 bases and J by 3 bases, with 13 bases between. The CDR3 has 14 amino acids.

This clone has a handful of counts. This CDR3 is also generated by other DNA sequences in the sample. V gene TRBV9 combines with J gene TRBJ1-1; D unclear. Trimming took off 2 bases at V and 0 bases at J, with 8 bases between the two ends. The CDR3 runs to 14 residues. Germline V gene sequence: CDR1 SGDLS, CDR2 YYNGEE. The CDR3 DNA is TGTGCCAGCAGCGTCGGGGTGATGAACACTGAAGCTTTCTTT. This encodes CASSVGVMNTEAFF.

The chain combines TRBV29-1 with TRBJ2-7; 9 nucleotides align to TRBD1. This CDR3 spans 13 amino acids. The germline V gene has CDR1 SQVTM and CDR2 ANQGSEA. With 5 bases clipped from V and 1 base from J, the junction kept 3 bases outside the gene matches. CDR3 DNA: TGCAGCGTTACAGGGGGCGAGTCCTACGAGCAGTACTTC. This sequence encodes CSVTGGESYEQYF.

V and J are TRBV5-6 and TRBJ2-1; tentative D call: TRBD2 (6 bases). The V gene's germline CDR1 is SGHDT and CDR2 YYEEEE. Trimming removed 2 bases at V and 8 bases at J, with 14 bases between. CDR3 length equals 14 residues. CDR3 in amino acids: CASSLFGGLDEQFF. Here the CDR3 DNA reads TGTGCCAGCAGCTTATTCGGGGGACTGGATGAGCAGTTCTTC.

The chain couples TRBV7-9 to TRBJ2-7; D might be TRBD2 (6 bases). This CDR3 region has 15 residues. V was pared by 0 bases and J by 3 bases, with 12 bases between. Germline-derived CDR1 and CDR2 are SEHNR and FQNEAQ (reference sequence). CDR3 sequence reads: CASSLAPSEHYEQYF. The CDR3 DNA is TGTGCCAGCAGCTTAGCGCCTAGCGAGCACTACGAGCAGTACTTC.

V usage is TRBV11-2 and J usage is TRBJ2-7; the match to TRBD1 covers 7 bases. V was clipped by 2 bases and J by 2 bases; unmatched bases: 9. The CDR3 sequence is 16 residues long. The V gene's germline CDR1 is SGHAT and CDR2 FQNNGV. The CDR3: CASSLWDSYPPYEQYF. The DNA of the CDR3 is TGTGCCAGCAGCTTATGGGACAGCTATCCCCCCTACGAGCAGTACTTC. Using reference TRBV11-2 and TRBJ2-7 for the parts outside the CDR3, the full variable domain is EAGVAQSPRYKIIEKRQSVAFWCNPISGHATLYWYQQILGQGPKLLIQFQNNGVVDDSQLPKDRFSAERLKGVDSTLKIQPAKLEDSAVYLCASSLWDSYPPYEQYFGPGTRLTVT.

The J gene is TRBJ2-6, the V gene TRBV7-2; D possibly matches TRBD1 or TRBD2 (5 bases each). The CDR3 consists of 14 residues. The V end lost 10 bases, the J end lost 3 bases, and 13 bases lay between the germline ends. From germline, CDR1 is SGHTA and CDR2 FQGNSA. Here the CDR3 DNA reads TGTGCCACCTACATGGGGGATGGGGCCAACGTCCTGACTTTC. It is translated as CATYMGDGANVLTF.